A single sample is the source of the 2 T cell receptor beta chains below, sequenced in a study of sequential checkpoint blockade in melanoma. The method was immunoSEQ multiplex PCR; TCRdb's version includes in-frame clones alone and lacks a portion of them. The table records approximately 40,000 clones, just over 85% of them present only once. Sample treatment: randomized to nivolumab then ipilimumab (arm A) or the reverse (arm B). The sequenced sample was CD8+ T cells sorted from blood (inferred from file names), obtained from a patient given nivolumab and ipilimumab in sequence. All receptors come from a human donor with melanoma.

This clone occurred a few times. The gene calls are TRBV19 and TRBJ2-2; D is possibly TRBD2 (5 bases). CDR1 is LNHDA, CDR2 SQIVND, per germline (reference sequence). This CDR3 region has 13 residues. The V end lost 3 bases, the J end lost 5 bases, and 7 bases lay between the germline ends. The CDR3 is CASSMTGTGELFF. CDR3 nucleotides: TGTGCCAGTAGTATGACGGGAACCGGGGAGCTGTTTTTT.

V gene TRBV6-5 combines with J gene TRBJ2-3, with 8 positions matching TRBD2. Germline V CDR1 and CDR2: MNHEY, SVGAGI. V was pared by 10 bases and J by 3 bases, with 6 bases of the junction left unmatched. CDR3 size: 13 residues. The chain's CDR3 is CATQSGSTDTQYF. CDR3 DNA: TGTGCCACCCAGAGCGGGAGTACAGATACGCAGTATTTT.